These 26 T cell receptor beta chains were sequenced from one sample in a study of cytomegalovirus exposure and HLA in healthy donors. The PCR employed 60 Vbeta primers together with 13 Jbeta primers. Assay: immunoSEQ multiplex PCR; the TCRdb copy retains only in-frame clones and omits some. This sample has some 150,000 clones; approximately 80% occur once, and the top ten carry 1.5% to 2%. The sample taken for sequencing was PBMCs. The receptors shown here come from a woman younger than 45 in good health and CMV-seronegative.

The chain employs TRBV30 and TRBJ2-7; 8 bases line up with TRBD1. This CDR3 spans 13 amino acids. Germline assignment: CDR1 GTSNPN and CDR2 SVGIG (reference sequence). V was pared by 4 bases and J by 6 bases, with 8 bases of the junction left unmatched. The CDR3, as DNA: TGTGCCTGGAAAGCACAGGGGGTTGGCGAGCAGTACTTC. This translates into CAWKAQGVGEQYF.

This clone was seen a handful of times. The chain combines TRBV4-1 with TRBJ2-2; 12 positions agree with TRBD1. The CDR3 has 17 residues. Unmatched junction bases numbered 6, after V lost 3 bases and J lost 4 bases. Germline CDR1 is MGHRA and CDR2 is YSYEKL. The CDR3, as DNA: TGCGCCAGCAGCCAGGGGGACAGGGGGCTTGGCACCGGGGAGCTGTTTTTT. Translation: CASSQGDRGLGTGELFF.

This sequence joins TRBV4-1 and TRBJ2-7; D might be TRBD2 (5 bases). Trimming left V 4 bases short and J 1 base short, with 8 bases between. Germline CDR1 MGHRA, CDR2 YSYEKL. The CDR3 totals 13 residues. CDR3 coding DNA: TGCGCCAGCAGCCTGAGGGAATCCTACGAGCAGTACTTC. Residues: CASSLRESYEQYF.

This clone was recorded once. An end of the junction differs from the germline gene, which may be a read error. The chain carries TRBV5-1 and TRBJ1-1; D may be TRBD1 (5 bases). The CDR3 spans 14 residues. Germline CDR1 reads SGHRS; CDR2 reads YFSETQ. CDR3 sequence: CASSLRQGGTEALF. CDR3 nucleotides: TGCGCCAGCAGCTTGCGTCAGGGCGGGACTGAAGCTCTCTTT.

The chain joins TRBV5-1 to TRBJ1-5; a possible D gene is TRBD1 (5 bases). CDR3 length: 13 amino acids. Germline values: CDR1 SGHRS, CDR2 YFSETQ. V lost 5 bases, J lost 3 bases, and 9 bases lay in between. The CDR3 nucleotides read TGCGCCAGCAGTTCGGACACCAATCAGCCCCAGCATTTT. It is translated as CASSSDTNQPQHF.

V and J are TRBV5-6 and TRBJ2-7, with 11 bases lining up with TRBD2. The CDR3 is 16 amino acids. Germline-derived CDR1 and CDR2 are SGHDT and YYEEEE. The V gene end was trimmed by 4 bases and the J gene end by 0 bases; junction bases not matched to a gene: 6. CDR3 sequence reads: CASSQGLADPSYEQYF. Written as DNA, the CDR3 is TGTGCCAGCAGCCAGGGACTAGCGGATCCCTCCTACGAGCAGTACTTC.

This chain joins TRBV28 and TRBJ1-1, with TRBD1 matching over 10 bases. The germline V gene encodes CDR1 MDHEN and CDR2 SYDVKM. Germline trimming cut 3 bases from V and 3 bases from J; bases unmatched to any gene: 7. The CDR3 totals 16 residues. The CDR3 DNA is TGTGCCAGCAGTTTTGACAGGGGGCAAGTCTACACTGAAGCTTTCTTT. This sequence encodes CASSFDRGQVYTEAFF.

The chain couples TRBV6-1 to TRBJ2-7, with 9 positions matching TRBD1. Germline V gene lookup returns CDR1 MNHNS and CDR2 SASEGT. Unmatched junction bases numbered 6, after V lost 6 bases and J lost 6 bases. CDR3 length: 13 amino acids. CDR3 sequence reads: CASSPGQGREQYF. The CDR3 bases are TGTGCCAGCAGCCCGGGACAGGGTCGCGAGCAGTACTTC.

The chain has TRBV6-6 and TRBJ1-4, with D perhaps matching TRBD1 (6 bases). The CDR3 is 14 residues long. From germline, CDR1 is MNHNY and CDR2 SVGAGI (reference sequence). V lost 6 bases and J 7 bases, leaving 15 bases between the germline ends. CDR3 nucleotides: TGTGCCAGCAGACCCACAGGGCCACCTGAAAAACTGTTTTTT. Translated, it gives CASRPTGPPEKLFF.

J is TRBJ2-1 and V is TRBV4-2, with 7 bases fitting TRBD2. Per the germline V gene, CDR1 is LGHNA and CDR2 is YNFKEQ. CDR3 length: 18 residues. J was trimmed by 0 bases and V by 0 bases; bases with no gene match: 8. The CDR3 bases are TGTGCCAGCAGCCAAGAGGATTCTAGGACTAGCTCCTACAATGAGCAGTTCTTC. As protein: CASSQEDSRTSSYNEQFF.

V is TRBV4-1 and J is TRBJ2-7; 8 nucleotides line up with TRBD2. This CDR3 region has 17 residues. After removal of 2 bases from V and 7 bases from J, the junction contained 16 bases not matched to a gene. The V gene's germline CDR1 is MGHRA and CDR2 YSYEKL. The CDR3 loop is CASSQKRGGTPLDEQYF. DNA for the CDR3: TGCGCCAGCAGCCAAAAACGGGGGGGGACGCCCCTTGATGAGCAGTACTTC.

The J gene is TRBJ2-3, the V gene TRBV7-9; tentative D call: TRBD1 (5 bases). This CDR3 is built from 16 residues. Germline lookup yields CDR1 SEHNR and CDR2 FQNEAQ (reference sequence). Trimming took off 1 base at V and 6 bases at J, with 17 bases between the two ends. CDR3 DNA sequence: TGTGCCAGCAGCTTAGACAGCACCTTAGCAGGGGATACGCAGTATTTT. Its translation: CASSLDSTLAGDTQYF.

The chain employs TRBV27 and TRBJ2-1, with D perhaps TRBD2 (5 bases). CDR3 length equals 12 residues. The V and J ends lost 5 bases and 5 bases respectively, with 7 bases between them. Looked up from germline, CDR1 is MNHEY and CDR2 is SMNVEV (reference sequence). CDR3: CASSRGNNEQFF. The CDR3, as DNA: TGTGCCAGCAGTCGGGGTAACAATGAGCAGTTCTTC.

This clone came up a few times. This chain connects TRBV5-6 to TRBJ1-4; TRBD1 agrees at 7 bases. V gave up 0 bases and J gave up 8 bases; unmatched junction bases: 4. Per germline, CDR1 SGHDT and CDR2 YYEEEE. The CDR3 totals 14 residues. The CDR3 DNA reads as TGTGCCAGCAGCTTGGTTACAGGGGTCGAAAAACTGTTTTTT. Protein product: CASSLVTGVEKLFF.

This clone was observed a few times. The rearrangement joins TRBV15 to TRBJ2-7; TRBD1 agrees at 9 bases. Trimming at V came to 0 bases and at J to 2 bases, leaving 5 bases not matched to a gene. This CDR3 comprises 16 residues. Germline V gene sequence: CDR1 LNHNV, CDR2 YYDKDF (reference sequence). CDR3 nucleotides: TGTGCCACCAGCAGAGATAGGACAGGGGTTGCCTACGAGCAGTACTTC. It codes for CATSRDRTGVAYEQYF. Full variable domain (remainder filled in from reference TRBV15 and TRBJ2-7): DAMVIQNPRYQVTQFGKPVTLSCSQTLNHNVMYWYQQKSSQAPKLLFHYYDKDFNNEADTPDNFQSRRPNTSFCFLDIRSPGLGDTAMYLCATSRDRTGVAYEQYFGPGTRLTVT.

This chain links TRBV5-4 with TRBJ2-3; 7 nucleotides line up with TRBD2. J gave up 3 bases and V 4 bases, and 8 bases lay outside the gene matches. The CDR3 consists of 15 residues. Looked up from germline, CDR1 is SGHNT and CDR2 is YYREEE (reference sequence). The CDR3 loop reads CASSPPGGRTDTQYF. The CDR3 nucleotides read TGTGCCAGCAGCCCGCCGGGCGGGAGAACAGATACGCAGTATTTT.

V is TRBV7-3 and J is TRBJ2-7; weak D call: TRBD1 (8 bases). Germline V gene data show CDR1 as SGHTA and CDR2 as FQGTGA. CDR3 length: 17 amino acids. V was cut by 3 bases and J by 3 bases, with 21 bases left in between. The CDR3 nucleotides are TGTGCCAGCAGCTTTATCCCACAGGGGGGGGAGGGCTACGAGCAGTACTTC. It encodes CASSFIPQGGEGYEQYF.

Only a few counts were recorded for this clone. The chain combines TRBV29-1 with TRBJ2-1, with D maybe TRBD1 (5 bases). Germline values: CDR1 SQVTM, CDR2 ANQGSEA. The CDR3 runs 14 residues. The V and J ends lost 7 bases and 0 bases respectively, with 13 bases between them. The CDR3 DNA reads TGCAGCGGTAGGAACAGGAGCTCCTACAATGAGCAGTTCTTC. This gives the protein CSGRNRSSYNEQFF.

V gene TRBV6-5 combines with J gene TRBJ2-2, with 9 positions matching TRBD1. The CDR3 has 14 residues. Germline V gene sequence: CDR1 MNHEY, CDR2 SVGAGI. Unmatched junction bases numbered 5, after V lost 6 bases and J lost 6 bases. The chain's CDR3 is CASRITGGSGELFF. In nucleotides, the CDR3 is TGTGCCAGCAGGATAACAGGGGGCTCCGGGGAGCTGTTTTTT.

This chain uses TRBV5-6 with TRBJ1-4, with D perhaps matching TRBD1 (6 bases). The length of the CDR3 is 14 residues. Germline CDR1 is SGHDT and CDR2 is YYEEEE. The V gene lost 2 bases and the J gene lost 8 bases, with 13 bases spanning the gap. CDR3 coding DNA: TGTGCCAGCAGCTTCGACAGGTGGCAGGAAAAACTGTTTTTT. It specifies CASSFDRWQEKLFF. The entire variable domain, with the rest obtained from reference TRBV5-6 and TRBJ1-4, is as follows: DAGVTQSPTHLIKTRGQQVTLRCSPKSGHDTVSWYQQALGQGPQFIFQYYEEEERQRGNFPDRFSGHQFPNYSSELNVNALLLGDSALYLCASSFDRWQEKLFFGSGTQLSVL.

Concerning this clone: Germline and junction disagree at one end, which may indicate a read error. The rearrangement joins TRBV2 to TRBJ1-2; possible D gene TRBD1, 6 bases. This CDR3 has 12 residues. Germline loops: CDR1 SNHLY, CDR2 FYNNEI. The CDR3 sequence is CASRTDSYGYPF. CDR3 DNA sequence: TGTGCCAGCAGGACGGACAGCTATGGCTACCCCTTC.

The chain combines TRBV19 with TRBJ2-1, with no clear D. The V gene's germline CDR1 is LNHDA and CDR2 SQIVND (reference sequence). This CDR3 has 12 residues. The V gene lost 3 bases and the J gene lost 5 bases, with 5 bases spanning the gap. DNA of the CDR3: TGTGCCAGTAGTATTCGGGACAATGAGCAGTTCTTC. This codes for CASSIRDNEQFF.

The V and J genes are TRBV7-3 and TRBJ1-1; D ambiguous. Germline V gene data show CDR1 as SGHTA and CDR2 as FQGTGA. This CDR3 has 13 residues. The V gene lost 6 bases and the J gene lost 1 base, with 9 bases spanning the gap. This chain's CDR3 is CASSRSGNTEAFF. In DNA form, the CDR3 reads TGTGCCAGCAGTAGATCAGGGAACACTGAAGCTTTCTTT.

The chain links TRBV30 to TRBJ1-2; 7 nucleotides match TRBD1. CDR3 length: 15 residues. V shed 0 bases, J shed 6 bases, and the junction held 10 bases outside the gene matches. Germline CDR1 reads GTSNPN; CDR2 reads SVGIG (reference sequence). This chain's CDR3 is CAWSVRPGGEDGYTF. The CDR3 DNA is TGTGCCTGGAGTGTTCGCCCAGGGGGAGAGGATGGCTACACCTTC.

The J gene is TRBJ1-2, the V gene TRBV19; tentatively, D is TRBD1 (6 bases). The V end lost 3 bases, the J end lost 4 bases, and 12 bases lay between the germline ends. The CDR3 covers 14 residues. Per germline, CDR1 LNHDA and CDR2 SQIVND (reference sequence). The CDR3 here is CASSMEQGSYGYTF. CDR3 bases: TGTGCCAGTAGTATGGAACAGGGAAGCTATGGCTACACCTTC.

V usage is TRBV4-1 and J usage is TRBJ2-7; 8 bases are a match to TRBD1. Germline CDR1 reads MGHRA; CDR2 reads YSYEKL. J lost 5 bases, V lost 1 base, and 4 bases had no gene match. This CDR3 is 14 amino acids long. In DNA, the CDR3 is TGCGCCAGCAGCCAAGGACAGGGGATACACGAGCAGTACTTC. Its protein is CASSQGQGIHEQYF.